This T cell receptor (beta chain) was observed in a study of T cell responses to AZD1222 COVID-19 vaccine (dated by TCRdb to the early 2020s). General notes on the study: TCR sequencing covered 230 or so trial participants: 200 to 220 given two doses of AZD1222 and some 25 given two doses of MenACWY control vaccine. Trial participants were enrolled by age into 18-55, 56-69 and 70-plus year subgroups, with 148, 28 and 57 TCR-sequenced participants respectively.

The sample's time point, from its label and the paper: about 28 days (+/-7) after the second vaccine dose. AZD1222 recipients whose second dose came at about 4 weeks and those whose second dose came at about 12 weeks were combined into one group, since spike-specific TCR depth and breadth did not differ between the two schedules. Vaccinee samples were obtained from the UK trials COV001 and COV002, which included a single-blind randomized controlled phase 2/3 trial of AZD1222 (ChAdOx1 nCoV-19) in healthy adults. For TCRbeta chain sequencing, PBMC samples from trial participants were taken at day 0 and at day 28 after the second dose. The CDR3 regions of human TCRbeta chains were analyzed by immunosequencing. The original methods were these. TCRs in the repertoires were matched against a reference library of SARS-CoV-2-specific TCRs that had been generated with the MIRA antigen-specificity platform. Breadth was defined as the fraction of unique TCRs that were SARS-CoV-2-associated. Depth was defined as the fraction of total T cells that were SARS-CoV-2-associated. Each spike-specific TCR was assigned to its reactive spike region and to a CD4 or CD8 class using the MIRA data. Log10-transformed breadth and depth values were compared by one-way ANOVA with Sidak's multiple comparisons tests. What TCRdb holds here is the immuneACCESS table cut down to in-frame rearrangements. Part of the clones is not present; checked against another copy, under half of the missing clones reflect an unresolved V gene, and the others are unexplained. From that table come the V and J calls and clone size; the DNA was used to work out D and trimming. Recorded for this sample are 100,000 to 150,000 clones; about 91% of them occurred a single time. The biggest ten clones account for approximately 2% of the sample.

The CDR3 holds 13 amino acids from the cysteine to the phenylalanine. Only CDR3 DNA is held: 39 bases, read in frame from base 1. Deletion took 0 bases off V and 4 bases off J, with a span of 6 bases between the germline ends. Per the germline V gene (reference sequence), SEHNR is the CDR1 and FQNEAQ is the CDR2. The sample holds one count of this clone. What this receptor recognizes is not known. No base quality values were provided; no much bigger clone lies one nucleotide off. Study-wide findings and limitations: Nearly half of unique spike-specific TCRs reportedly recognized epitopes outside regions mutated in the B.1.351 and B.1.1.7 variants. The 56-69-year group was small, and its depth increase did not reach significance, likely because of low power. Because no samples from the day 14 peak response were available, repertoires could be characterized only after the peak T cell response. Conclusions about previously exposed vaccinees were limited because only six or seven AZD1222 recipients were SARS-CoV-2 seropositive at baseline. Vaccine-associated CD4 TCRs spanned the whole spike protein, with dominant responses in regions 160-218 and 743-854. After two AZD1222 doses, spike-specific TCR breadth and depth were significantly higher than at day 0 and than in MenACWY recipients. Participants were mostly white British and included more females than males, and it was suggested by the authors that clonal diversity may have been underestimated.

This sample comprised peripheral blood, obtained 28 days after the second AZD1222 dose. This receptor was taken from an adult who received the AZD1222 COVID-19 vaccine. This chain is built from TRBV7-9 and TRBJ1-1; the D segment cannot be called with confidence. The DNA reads TGTGCCAGCAGCTTAGCCCGAATCACTGAAGCTTTCTTT. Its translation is CASSLARITEAFF.